This passage covers 32 T cell receptor beta chains from one sample sequenced in a study of Graves' ophthalmopathy and Graves' hyperthyroidism. The authors amplified TCR beta CDR3 regions from RNA transcripts. The first-round RT-PCR employed HTBI primers together with the Qiagen OneStep RT-PCR kit. A multiplex PCR was then performed as the second round. MiXCR, run by TCRdb on the multiplex PCR reads, gives a single entry per CDR3 protein. The sample has about 390,000 distinct CDR3 sequences; 17% are singletons. Sequencing was done on a sample of peripheral blood. The receptors were sampled from an adult woman with stable Graves' hyperthyroidism.

At least ten counts were recorded for this clonotype. The V and J genes are TRBV28 and TRBJ2-7; TRBD1 might be the D (7 bases). This CDR3 has 15 amino acids. Trimming took 6 bases from V and 4 from J, leaving 19 bases between them. The germline V gene has CDR1 MDHEN and CDR2 SYDVKM. CDR3 in amino acids: CASRPSGQGGYEQYF. The CDR3 DNA follows: TGTGCCAGCAGACCGAGCGGGCAGGGGGGTTACGAGCAGTACTTC.

About this clonotype: Given a much more abundant clone one base away, this may be a read error. The chain couples TRBV12-3 or TRBV12-4 to TRBJ2-6; maybe TRBD1 (6 bases). This CDR3 comprises 16 residues. This chain's CDR3 is CASNHRAHSGANVLTF. CDR3 coding DNA: TGTGCGAGCAATCACAGGGCACACTCTGGGGCCAACGTCCTGACTTTC.

The table lists this clonotype with many counts. This CDR3 is CASNFGTPFTEAFF. The CDR3, as DNA: TGTGCCAGCAACTTCGGGACTCCCTTCACTGAAGCTTTCTTT. The chain links TRBV28 to TRBJ1-1; weak D call: TRBD1 (5 bases). From germline, CDR1 is MDHEN and CDR2 SYDVKM. CDR3 length: 14 amino acids. Trimming left V 7 bases short and J 4 bases short, with 16 bases between. Full variable domain (outside the CDR3, taken from reference TRBV28 and TRBJ1-1): DVKVTQSSRYLVKRTGEKVFLECVQDMDHENMFWYRQDPGLGLRLIYFSYDVKMKEKGDIPEGYSVSREKKERFSLILESASTNQTSMYLCASNFGTPFTEAFFGQGTRLTVV.

This clonotype came up once. The rearrangement joins TRBV2 to TRBJ1-5; D is undetermined. The length of the CDR3 is 14 residues. CDR1 and CDR2 from the germline V gene are SNHLY and FYNNEI. Trimming removed 2 bases from V and 6 bases from J, with 11 bases in between. Here the CDR3 reads CASSESPGTQPQHF. DNA of the CDR3: TGTGCCAGCAGTGAATCCCCGGGTACTCAGCCCCAGCATTTT.

In its sample, this clonotype was seen many times. CDR3 coding DNA: TGTGCCAGCAGTTTACGGGGTGTGACGGTTAGGGAGACCCAGTACTTC. Amino acid sequence: CASSLRGVTVRETQYF. J is TRBJ2-5 and V is TRBV28; perhaps TRBD2 as D (5 bases). Germline V gene sequence: CDR1 MDHEN, CDR2 SYDVKM. The V and J ends lost 2 bases and 5 bases respectively, with 18 bases between them. There are 16 residues in the CDR3.

This clonotype was recorded many times. The chain joins TRBV12-3 or TRBV12-4 to TRBJ2-7, with a tentative D call TRBD2 (6 bases). The CDR3 length is 13 residues. Trimming took 6 bases from V and 3 from J, leaving 12 bases between them. The CDR3 loop is CASSGTGNYEQYF. The CDR3 DNA follows: TGTGCCAGCAGCGGGACTGGCAACTACGAGCAGTACTTC.

There are a few counts of this clonotype. The chain recombines TRBV6-2 or TRBV6-3 with TRBJ2-7; D is possibly TRBD1 or TRBD2 (5 bases each). V was shortened by 7 bases and J by 4 bases, with 14 bases between the two germline ends. The length of the CDR3 is 13 residues. Germline V gene sequence: CDR1 MNHEY, CDR2 SVGEGT. DNA for the CDR3: TGTGCCAGCACCATCACGGGACCTTACGAGCAGTACTTC. Its protein product is CASTITGPYEQYF.

This clonotype was recorded many times. The chain couples TRBV6-1 to TRBJ2-7; perhaps TRBD1 as D (6 bases). V lost 5 bases and J 4 bases, leaving 12 bases between the germline ends. Per the germline V gene, CDR1 is MNHNS and CDR2 is SASEGT. CDR3 length equals 13 residues. CDR3 bases: TGTGCCAGCAGTATGACAGGATGGTACGAGCAGTACTTC. This encodes CASSMTGWYEQYF.

This clonotype has ten or more counts. The chain has TRBV12-5 and TRBJ2-5; D is perhaps TRBD2 (5 bases). Germline assignment: CDR1 LGHNT and CDR2 FRNRAP. Trimming removed 5 bases at V and 5 bases at J, with 12 bases between. CDR3 size: 13 residues. CDR3 region: CASGLRSGETQYF. The CDR3 DNA follows: TGTGCTAGTGGTCTCCGGTCGGGGGAGACCCAGTACTTC.

This clonotype was seen many times. The V and J genes are TRBV7-2 and TRBJ2-5; TRBD2 is a possible D gene (6 bases). This CDR3 is built from 11 residues. Trimming left V 3 bases short and J 7 bases short, with 6 bases between. The V gene's germline CDR1 is SGHTA and CDR2 FQGNSA. DNA of the CDR3: TGTGCCAGCAGCTTTAGCGGGACCCAGTACTTC. It yields the protein CASSFSGTQYF. Looking up the rest from reference TRBV7-2 and TRBJ2-5 gives the full variable domain: GAGVSQSPSNKVTEKGKDVELRCDPISGHTALYWYRQSLGQGLEFLIYFQGNSAPDKSGLPSDRFSAERTGGSVSTLTIQRTQQEDSAVYLCASSFSGTQYFGPGTRLLVL.

The table lists this clonotype with many counts. This chain uses TRBV20-1 with TRBJ2-7, with 10 bases matching TRBD2. Germline V gene sequence: CDR1 DFQATT, CDR2 SNEGSKA (reference sequence). The CDR3 is 17 residues long. V lost 5 bases to trimming and J lost 3 bases; unmatched junction nucleotides: 16. As DNA, the CDR3 is TGCAGTGCTGTCCCTAAGCTAGCGGGAGTAAGCAACTACGAGCAGTACTTC. Translated: CSAVPKLAGVSNYEQYF.

This clonotype has ten or more counts. The chain employs TRBV19 and TRBJ2-5, with a possible D match to TRBD2 (5 bases). The germline V gene has CDR1 LNHDA and CDR2 SQIVND (reference sequence). The length of the CDR3 is 15 residues. The V end was cut by 4 bases, the J end by 3 bases, with 15 bases between. CDR3 DNA sequence: TGTGCCAGTAGTACGAATTCGGCGGGTAAAGAGACCCAGTACTTC. Protein product: CASSTNSAGKETQYF.

This clonotype showed up just a few times. A clone one base away is much larger, so this may be a read error. The chain uses TRBV20-1 and TRBJ2-7; D unclear. CDR3 size: 12 residues. The germline gives CDR1 DFQATT, CDR2 SNEGSKA (reference sequence). CDR3 region: CSARGPTYERYF. CDR3 coding DNA: TGCAGTGCTAGAGGCCCCACTTACGAGCGGTACTTC.

The chain carries TRBV12-3 or TRBV12-4 and TRBJ1-2, with D possibly TRBD1 on 6 matching bases. The CDR3 has 13 residues. V dropped 4 bases and J dropped 6 bases, with 12 bases sitting between them. CDR3 in DNA: TGTGCCAGCAGTTACAGGGATTTCGATGGCTACACCTTC. It translates to CASSYRDFDGYTF.

This chain connects TRBV6-5 to TRBJ2-7; D gene uncertain. The CDR3 covers 14 residues. The V end lost 2 bases, the J end lost 0 bases, and 8 bases lay between the germline ends. Germline-derived CDR1 and CDR2 are MNHEY and SVGAGI. The CDR3 DNA is TGTGCCAGCAGTTACGAACACAACTCCTACGAGCAGTACTTC. Protein: CASSYEHNSYEQYF.

This clonotype was counted ten times or more. This chain connects TRBV3-1 to TRBJ2-7; a possible D gene is TRBD2 (6 bases). Germline lookup yields CDR1 LGHDT and CDR2 YNNKEL (reference sequence). The CDR3 length is 13 residues. The V end lost 1 base, the J end lost 4 bases, and 8 bases lay between the germline ends. CDR3 sequence reads: CASSQGLAYEQYF. CDR3 in DNA: TGTGCCAGCAGCCAAGGTCTAGCGTACGAGCAGTACTTC.

At least ten counts were recorded for this clonotype. The chain links TRBV6-1 to TRBJ2-7, with TRBD1 as a possible D gene (5 bases). Germline V gene lookup returns CDR1 MNHNS and CDR2 SASEGT. V lost 1 base and J lost 6, with 10 bases in between. CDR3 length: 13 amino acids. The CDR3 region is CASSEEIQGEQYF. Written as DNA, the CDR3 is TGTGCCAGCAGTGAAGAAATCCAGGGCGAGCAGTACTTC.

This clonotype has at least ten counts. This sequence joins TRBV19 and TRBJ1-5; possible D gene TRBD1, 5 bases. Germline CDR1 is LNHDA and CDR2 is SQIVND (reference sequence). CDR3 length: 16 amino acids. V dropped 6 bases and J dropped 3 bases, with 18 bases sitting between them. The CDR3 coding sequence is TGTGCCAGTAGCCCGTTACAGGCTTACAACAATCAGCCCCAGCATTTT. Amino acids: CASSPLQAYNNQPQHF.

This clonotype was found many times. This chain links TRBV12-3 or TRBV12-4 with TRBJ1-6, with unresolved D. This CDR3 has 17 residues. Trimming cost V 0 bases and J 4 bases, with 13 bases left between them. CDR3 protein: CASSLAFSSPYNSPLHF. CDR3 nucleotides: TGTGCCAGCAGTTTAGCCTTTTCCTCTCCGTATAATTCACCCCTCCACTTT.

This clonotype was seen many times. The CDR3 region is CASSLIDYTETQYF. The CDR3 DNA reads TGTGCCAGCAGCTTAATCGATTATACGGAGACCCAGTACTTC. The chain recombines TRBV7-9 with TRBJ2-5; no clear D. CDR3 length equals 14 residues. The germline CDR1 and CDR2 sequences are SEHNR and FQNEAQ (reference sequence). The germline V and J ends were trimmed by 2 bases and 5 bases, with 12 bases remaining between them.

At least ten counts were recorded for this clonotype. This may come from a read error, since a much larger clone is one base off. This chain links TRBV12-3 or TRBV12-4 with TRBJ2-7; 9 bases are a match to TRBD1. The CDR3 sequence is 16 residues long. V was pared by 5 bases and J by 0 bases, with 8 bases of the junction left unmatched. CDR3 sequence: CASSADRGSVSYEQYF. DNA for the CDR3: TGTGCCAGCAGTGCTGACAGGGGGTCCGTCTCCTACGAGCAGTACTTC.

This clonotype was detected many times. This rearrangement joins TRBV7-9 to TRBJ2-7; 11 nucleotides align to TRBD1. Losses at the gene ends were 1 base for V and 5 bases for J; bases not matched to a gene: 4. Germline CDR1 SEHNR, CDR2 FQNEAQ (reference sequence). The CDR3 extends over 15 amino acids. CDR3 sequence (DNA): TGTGCCAGCAGCTTAGGAAGGACAGGGGGCGACGAGCAGTACTTC. Translated: CASSLGRTGGDEQYF.

At least ten counts were recorded for this clonotype. The DNA for the CDR3 is TGTGCCAGCAGTGAAACTAACAGCCAGCCCCAGCATTTT. This sequence encodes CASSETNSQPQHF. The chain uses TRBV6-1 and TRBJ1-5, with D unclear. Looked up from germline, CDR1 is MNHNS and CDR2 is SASEGT. The CDR3 has 13 residues. Trimming cost V 2 bases and J 7 bases, with 9 bases left between them.

This clonotype was counted at least ten times. The chain carries TRBV11-2 and TRBJ1-1; TRBD1 is a possible D gene (5 bases). Germline-derived CDR1 and CDR2 are SGHAT and FQNNGV. Trimming removed 1 base from V and 8 bases from J, with 14 bases in between. This CDR3 has 14 amino acids. The CDR3 loop reads CASSLGVTGGEAFF. The CDR3 nucleotides are TGTGCCAGCAGCTTAGGGGTTACGGGGGGGGAAGCTTTCTTT. Using reference TRBV11-2 and TRBJ1-1 for the parts outside the CDR3, the full variable domain is EAGVAQSPRYKIIEKRQSVAFWCNPISGHATLYWYQQILGQGPKLLIQFQNNGVVDDSQLPKDRFSAERLKGVDSTLKIQPAKLEDSAVYLCASSLGVTGGEAFFGQGTRLTVV.

The sample holds many counts of this clonotype. The chain uses TRBV2 and TRBJ2-2; D not certain. V was clipped by 8 bases and J by 3 bases, with 10 bases between them. There are 13 residues in the CDR3. CDR1 and CDR2 (germline): SNHLY, FYNNEI. The DNA of the CDR3 is TGTGCCAGCCTTTCGGTTCACACCGGGGAGCTGTTTTTT. It is translated as CASLSVHTGELFF.

This clonotype was seen ten or more times. The chain uses TRBV27 and TRBJ1-2; 8 bases align to TRBD1. Per germline, CDR1 MNHEY and CDR2 SMNVEV (reference sequence). The CDR3 extends over 12 amino acids. Germline trimming cut 4 bases from V and 6 bases from J; bases unmatched to any gene: 1. The CDR3 reads CASSSGGDGYTF. The CDR3, as DNA: TGTGCCAGCAGTTCAGGGGGCGATGGCTACACCTTC.

This chain connects TRBV28 to TRBJ1-5; D is uncertain. The CDR3 length is 12 residues. Germline V lookup: CDR1 MDHEN, CDR2 SYDVKM. V gave up 3 bases and J gave up 7 bases, with 7 bases separating them. CDR3 bases: TGTGCCAGCAGTTTTTTTCGACAGCCCCAGCATTTT. Its translation is CASSFFRQPQHF.

This clonotype was seen at least ten times. The rearrangement joins TRBV6-1 to TRBJ1-1; TRBD1 matches 7 bases. Unmatched junction bases numbered 5, after V lost 5 bases and J lost 2 bases. The germline CDR1 and CDR2 sequences are MNHNS and SASEGT. There are 14 residues in the CDR3. CDR3 region: CASSKGQYNTEAFF. CDR3 coding DNA: TGTGCCAGCAGTAAGGGACAGTATAACACTGAAGCTTTCTTT.

There are many counts of this clonotype. The chain is built from TRBV6-5 and TRBJ2-7; D is possibly TRBD2 (6 bases). Trimming took off 1 base at V and 5 bases at J, with 15 bases between the two ends. The germline V gene has CDR1 MNHEY and CDR2 SVGAGI. The CDR3 has 15 residues. CDR3 DNA sequence: TGTGCCAGCAGTTACTTAGCGGCCCTTGGCCACGAGCAGTACTTC. This sequence encodes CASSYLAALGHEQYF.

This clonotype has at least ten counts. This rearrangement joins TRBV14 to TRBJ1-2; D not resolved. Trimming pared 0 bases from V and 6 bases from J, leaving 5 bases between. Per germline, CDR1 SGHDN and CDR2 FVKESK. The length of the CDR3 is 12 residues. The CDR3 here is CASSQDSDGYTF. The CDR3 nucleotides read TGTGCCAGCAGCCAAGACTCCGATGGCTACACCTTC.

On this clonotype itself: One end of the junction fails to match germline, which may point to a read error. The rearrangement uses TRBV24-1 and TRBJ2-7, with 14 bases matching TRBD2. The germline V gene encodes CDR1 KGHDR and CDR2 SFDVKD. The CDR3 has 18 amino acids. CDR3 amino acids: CATSDPGLAGASGNDQYF. CDR3 coding DNA: TGTGCCACCAGTGACCCGGGACTAGCGGGAGCTTCGGGGAACGATCAGTACTTC.

The rearrangement joins TRBV4-1 to TRBJ1-1; D not certain. Germline CDR1 is MGHRA and CDR2 is YSYEKL. The CDR3 totals 21 residues. V lost 0 bases, J lost 0 bases, and 26 bases lay in between. The CDR3 here is CASSQDRLFNFVWVMNTEAFF. The CDR3 region has the DNA TGCGCCAGCAGCCAAGATCGGTTATTTAATTTTGTCTGGGTAATGAACACTGAAGCTTTCTTT.